This T cell receptor (beta chain) was sequenced during a study of shared clonotypes between healthy human individuals. Study in general: The plates for each donor numbered three CD4 naive, three CD4 memory, two CD8 naive and one CD8 memory.

Positive CCR7 selection of CD45RO-negative cells yielded the naive CD8 cells, and terminally differentiated effector memory CD45RA+ cells were excluded. General study findings and limits: Clonotypes which were not shared had lower generation probabilities than clonotypes that all four donors shared. Compared with memory subsets, naive subsets generally had larger estimated richness.

Replicate PCRs from sorted subsets contained around 200 ng DNA, which is 30,000 to 35,000 T cell genomes. The table came from immunoSEQ multiplex PCR; TCRdb's copy has only in-frame clones and leaves some out. Among millions of clones listed, about 95% were seen once. With respect to this clone: The target antigen is unknown.

The germline V gene has CDR1 SGHVS and CDR2 FNYEAQ. This CDR3 contains 15 residues. Germline trimming cut 5 bases from V and 5 bases from J; bases unmatched to any gene: 7. The sequenced sample consisted of naive CD8+ T cells sorted from blood. The chain combines TRBV7-6 with TRBJ1-5; 9 nucleotides align to TRBD1. This receptor was identified in a man aged 18 to 29 in good health. The CDR3 DNA is TGTGCCAGCAGCGACATTGGGACAGGGTATCAGCCCCAGCATTTT. Its translation is CASSDIGTGYQPQHF.